These 3 T cell receptor beta chains were sequenced from one sample in a study of technical replicates of blood from several donors. Clones were read by immunoSEQ multiplex PCR, and TCRdb kept only the in-frame ones, dropping some. The sample holds approximately 94,000 clones; about 96% are singletons and the top ten take approximately 0.37%. The source material was T cells isolated from PBMCs. All receptors come from a human donor in good health.

The gene calls are TRBV6-5 and TRBJ2-2; 7 bases are a match to TRBD2. The CDR3 contains 16 residues. Germline assignment: CDR1 MNHEY and CDR2 SVGAGI. V was pared by 0 bases and J by 1 base, with 2 bases of the junction left unmatched. The CDR3 sequence is CASSYSPGGNTGELFF. The CDR3 nucleotides are TGTGCCAGCAGTTACTCGCCGGGAGGGAACACCGGGGAGCTGTTTTTT.

V gene TRBV6-4 combines with J gene TRBJ2-3; 10 bases agree with TRBD2. The CDR3 is 13 amino acids. The germline V gene has CDR1 MRHNA and CDR2 SNTAGT. The junction had 3 bases not matched to a gene; V was cut back by 8 bases and J by 4 bases. CDR3 in amino acids: CASVGTSADTQYF. The CDR3 coding sequence is TGTGCCAGCGTGGGGACTAGCGCAGATACGCAGTATTTT.

The V and J genes are TRBV6-1 and TRBJ2-7, with D tentatively TRBD2 (6 bases). This CDR3 comprises 15 residues. Trimming stripped 7 bases from V and 2 bases from J, with 18 bases between. Germline V gene data show CDR1 as MNHNS and CDR2 as SASEGT. The CDR3 coding sequence is TGTGCCAGCACCCCGATGCCGGGACTCACCTACGAGCAGTACTTC. Translating gives CASTPMPGLTYEQYF.